This T cell receptor beta chain was captured in a study of cytomegalovirus exposure and HLA in healthy donors. Overall study findings and caveats: Only CMV serostatus was available as immune exposure information. Cytomegalovirus status, reportedly, was diagnosed with high specificity and sensitivity by the classifier. A later analysis found that most CMV-associated TCR beta chains appeared HLA-restricted.

On this clone itself: Its antigen remains unidentified.

The PCR contained 60 Vbeta and 13 Jbeta primers. Assay: immunoSEQ multiplex PCR; the TCRdb copy retains only in-frame clones and omits some. The data contain about 90,000 clones, around 70% of them singletons. The CDR3 consists of 15 residues. The V segment lost 2 bases and the J segment 4 bases; nucleotides outside the gene matches: 4. Per the germline V gene, CDR1 is SNHLY and CDR2 is FYNNEI. The gene calls are TRBV2 and TRBJ1-2; 10 bases agree with TRBD1. Sequencing used PBMCs. This clonotype originated in a woman aged 45 to 65 in good health and CMV-seropositive. The CDR3 loop reads CASSEWDRGFYGYTF. The CDR3 DNA reads TGTGCCAGCAGTGAATGGGACAGGGGCTTCTATGGCTACACCTTC.